Described below is a single T cell receptor beta chain sequence and its context. Naive CD4 T cells, CD45RO-negative and CD62L-positive, were flow-sorted from PBMCs. Using immunoSEQ multiplex PCR, the repertoire was profiled, and TCRdb retains in-frame clones only, with some absent. Here the sample spans about 60,000 clones, 94% being singletons. These data are taken from a study of human versus mouse CDR3 diversity and MHC coevolution. V was clipped by 5 bases and J by 4 bases, with 17 bases between them. The CDR3 contains 15 residues. Germline CDR1 reads MNHEY; CDR2 reads SVGAGI. This rearrangement joins TRBV6-5 to TRBJ1-2; TRBD1 is a possible D gene (6 bases). This receptor was obtained from a person between 60 and 69 years old in good health. Input material: naive CD4+ T cells from blood. As to subset: CD45RO-negative CD62L-positive naive CD4 T cells. For the CDR3, the DNA is TGTGCCAGCAGTGCCAATTCCGGGACAATCTATGGCTACACCTTC. Translating gives CASSANSGTIYGYTF.